The present T cell receptor (beta chain) was sequenced within a study of cytomegalovirus exposure and HLA in healthy donors. Study outcomes and limitations: V- and J-gene trimming of TCR beta was linked (in a later analysis) to a missense DCLRE1C variant. Fewer N-insertions than the 666-donor mean were reportedly shown by an Asian-associated ancestry cluster in a later analysis.

The germline V gene encodes CDR1 LNHDA and CDR2 SQIVND (reference sequence). Trimming removed 5 bases from V and 5 bases from J; junction bases left unmatched: 8. CDR3 size: 15 residues. Primers: 60 Vbeta forward and 13 Jbeta reverse. As originally analysed: The authors later counted around 80 million unique TCR beta chains, 9.5 million to 11 million of them shared. The data were produced by immunoSEQ multiplex PCR, yet TCRdb's version contains in-frame clones alone and is incomplete. The V and J calls and clone size come from that table; D and trimming were worked out from the DNA. The sample gives 150,000 to 200,000 clones, about 79% of which show up once; around 0.96% is in the top ten. As regards this clone: What it binds is unknown.

All donors participated as healthy donors of bone marrow. The TCR originated in a woman between 45 and 65 years old in good health and CMV-seropositive. The chain carries TRBV19 and TRBJ1-5; 8 positions match TRBD1. Sequenced input: PBMCs. For the CDR3, the DNA is TGTGCCAGTAGTCCTCGGACAGGGAAATATCAGCCCCAGCATTTT. As protein: CASSPRTGKYQPQHF.